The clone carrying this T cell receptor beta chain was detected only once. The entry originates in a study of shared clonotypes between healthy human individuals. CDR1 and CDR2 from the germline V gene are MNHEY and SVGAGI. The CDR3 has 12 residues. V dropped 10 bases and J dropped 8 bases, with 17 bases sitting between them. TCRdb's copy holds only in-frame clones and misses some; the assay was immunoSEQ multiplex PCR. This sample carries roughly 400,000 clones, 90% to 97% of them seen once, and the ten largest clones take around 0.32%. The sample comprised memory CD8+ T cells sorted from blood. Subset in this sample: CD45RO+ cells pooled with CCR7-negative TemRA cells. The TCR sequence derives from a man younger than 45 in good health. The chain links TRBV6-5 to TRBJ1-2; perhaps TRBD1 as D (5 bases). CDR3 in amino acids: CAIRSRELGYTF. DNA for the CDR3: TGTGCCATCCGATCCAGGGAGCTGGGCTACACCTTC.